This paragraph reports one T cell receptor (beta chain). This sample was included in a study of blood T cell repertoires in COVID-19. Study background: Collection of acute and convalescent COVID-19 samples took place in the United States, Italy and Spain. PBMCs, B-cell-depleted T cells, or T cells were the source of the cDNA or gDNA that made up the material.

CDR1 and CDR2 (germline): SEHNR, FQNEAQ (reference sequence). V shed 5 bases and J shed 2 bases, with 13 bases lying between them. CDR3 length: 14 residues. As handled by the study authors: Scientists estimated how many nucleated cells there were by amplifying reference gene primers. Repertoires were generated with immunoSEQ multiplex PCR, while TCRdb's copy carries only in-frame clones and drops some. V and J calls and clone size are given by that table; D and trimming were obtained from the DNA. The data hold about 70,000 clones, with about 88% observed a single time. Sequenced: peripheral blood. This TCR derives from a man in his 70s with active COVID-19. The genes are TRBV7-9 and TRBJ2-7; D gene uncertain. The CDR3 DNA reads TGTGCCAGCAGCGTTAGCCCGCTCGCCTACGAGCAGTACTTC. It codes for CASSVSPLAYEQYF. The whole variable domain, filled in from reference TRBV7-9 and TRBJ2-7, reads DTGVSQNPRHKITKRGQNVTFRCDPISEHNRLYWYRQTLGQGPEFLTYFQNEAQLEKSRLLSDRFSAERPKGSFSTLEIQRTEQGDSAMYLCASSVSPLAYEQYFGPGTRLTVT.